These 14 T cell receptor beta chains were sequenced from one sample in a study of T-cell reconstitution after alpha-beta-depleted transplantation in children. Unique molecular identifiers were incorporated into the prepared TCRbeta library. Each CDR3 protein gets one entry after TCRdb re-called the PCR reads with MiXCR. The sample consists of hundreds of thousands of distinct CDR3 sequences, about 12% of them appearing once. Specimen: PBMCs from the stem cell graft donor, collected from the stem cell graft. The receptors originated from a human donor who donated a stem cell graft to a child with combined immunodeficiency.

This clonotype was counted between two and nine times. The chain carries TRBV6-1 and TRBJ2-5, with TRBD2 matching over 15 bases. Germline values: CDR1 MNHNS, CDR2 SASEGT. The CDR3 contains 19 residues. The V and J ends lost 6 bases and 5 bases, in that order; junction bases with no gene match: 16. CDR3 sequence reads: CASSLGLAGGPRSQETQYF. The CDR3 DNA follows: TGTGCCAGCAGCCTAGGACTAGCGGGAGGGCCTCGATCCCAGGAGACCCAGTACTTC.

The chain is built from TRBV6-1 and TRBJ1-5; D not resolved. V lost 4 bases, J lost 1 base, and 8 bases lay in between. Per the germline V gene, CDR1 is MNHNS and CDR2 is SASEGT. This CDR3 has 14 residues. DNA of the CDR3: TGTGCCAGCAGTGTGGTATCGAGCAATCAGCCCCAGCATTTT. As protein: CASSVVSSNQPQHF.

This clonotype was counted ten times or more. The chain has TRBV27 and TRBJ1-1; D is ambiguous. Germline V gene sequence: CDR1 MNHEY, CDR2 SMNVEV (reference sequence). V was clipped by 2 bases and J by 3 bases, with 10 bases between them. The CDR3 extends over 14 amino acids. The CDR3 DNA is TGTGCCAGCAGTTTAGGAAGGGCTTACACTGAAGCTTTCTTT. Its translation is CASSLGRAYTEAFF.

In its sample, this clonotype was seen a few times. The chain links TRBV29-1 to TRBJ2-2; D not certain. The CDR3 is 13 residues long. Germline V lookup: CDR1 SQVTM, CDR2 ANQGSEA. V lost 5 bases and J lost 4, with 11 bases in between. The CDR3 loop reads CSVRGGVTGELFF. In DNA form, the CDR3 reads TGCAGCGTTCGAGGTGGGGTCACCGGGGAGCTGTTTTTT.

The chain employs TRBV9 and TRBJ2-3; D possibly corresponds to TRBD1 (5 bases). CDR1 and CDR2 from the germline V gene are SGDLS and YYNGEE. V lost 0 bases and J lost 5, with 13 bases in between. The CDR3 extends over 15 amino acids. The CDR3 loop reads CASSVDPRAVDTQYF. The CDR3 nucleotides are TGTGCCAGCAGCGTAGATCCCAGGGCGGTAGATACGCAGTATTTT.

This clonotype was counted ten times or more. J is TRBJ2-5 and V is TRBV20-1, with a possible D match to TRBD2 (5 bases). Germline CDR1 DFQATT, CDR2 SNEGSKA (reference sequence). V gave up 5 bases and J gave up 5 bases, with 21 bases separating them. The CDR3 extends over 15 amino acids. The CDR3 is CSAPRARVLPETQYF. The DNA of the CDR3 is TGCAGTGCTCCCCGTGCGCGGGTACTACCGGAGACCCAGTACTTC.

The V and J genes are TRBV5-1 and TRBJ2-2, with D perhaps matching TRBD1 or TRBD2 (5 bases each). Trimming pared 4 bases from V and 1 base from J, leaving 8 bases between. The germline V gene has CDR1 SGHRS and CDR2 YFSETQ. The CDR3 is 14 amino acids. The CDR3 DNA follows: TGCGCCAGCAGCGGTGGGGGGAACACCGGGGAGCTGTTTTTT. It specifies CASSGGGNTGELFF. Based on the CDR3 plus reference TRBV5-1 and TRBJ2-2, the full variable domain is KAGVTQTPRYLIKTRGQQVTLSCSPISGHRSVSWYQQTPGQGLQFLFEYFSETQRNKGNFPGRFSGRQFSNSRSEMNVSTLELGDSALYLCASSGGGNTGELFFGEGSRLTVL.

Many counts were recorded for this clonotype. The rearrangement uses TRBV25-1 and TRBJ2-3; D possibly matches TRBD1 or TRBD2 (5 bases each). This CDR3 has 14 residues. Germline V gene lookup returns CDR1 MGHDK and CDR2 SYGVNS. With 4 bases removed from V and 4 bases from J, the gap between germline ends came to 12 bases. The CDR3 here is CASSGLGAPDTQYF. CDR3 sequence (DNA): TGTGCCAGCAGTGGCCTCGGGGCCCCAGATACGCAGTATTTT.

This clonotype was picked up a small number of times. The chain combines TRBV3-1 with TRBJ2-7; 8 positions match TRBD2. The V gene end was trimmed by 4 bases and the J gene end by 2 bases; junction bases not matched to a gene: 4. This CDR3 is built from 14 residues. Germline V gene sequence: CDR1 LGHDT, CDR2 YNNKEL (reference sequence). The CDR3 loop reads CASSPLAGPYEQYF. CDR3 coding DNA: TGTGCCAGCAGCCCCTTAGCGGGACCCTACGAGCAGTACTTC.

The chain carries TRBV5-1 and TRBJ1-1; tentatively, D is TRBD1 (5 bases). V was clipped by 4 bases and J by 0 bases, with 10 bases between them. CDR1 SGHRS and CDR2 YFSETQ come from the germline V gene. The CDR3 spans 14 residues. CDR3 DNA: TGCGCCAGCAGCGCGGTGACAGTGAACACTGAAGCTTTCTTT. It yields the protein CASSAVTVNTEAFF.

This clonotype came up a few times. The genes are TRBV2 and TRBJ2-1; no definite D call. The CDR3 loop spans 16 amino acids. Germline V gene lookup returns CDR1 SNHLY and CDR2 FYNNEI. V was clipped by 0 bases and J by 8 bases, with 17 bases between them. The CDR3 loop reads CASSEARRTDLHEQFF. The CDR3 DNA follows: TGTGCCAGCAGTGAAGCAAGACGCACAGATCTCCATGAGCAGTTCTTC.

This clonotype turned up a few times. Here the CDR3 reads CSAPTRGMGQYF. CDR3 in DNA: TGCAGTGCTCCTACGAGGGGTATGGGGCAGTATTTT. This chain links TRBV20-1 with TRBJ2-3; D may correspond to TRBD1 or TRBD2 (5 bases each). V gave up 5 bases and J gave up 11 bases, with 17 bases separating them. The CDR3 sequence is 12 residues long. Per the germline V gene, CDR1 is DFQATT and CDR2 is SNEGSKA (reference sequence).

Concerning this clonotype: A much larger clone lies one base from this, so it may be a read error. The chain carries TRBV29-1 and TRBJ2-1, with D perhaps matching TRBD2 (5 bases). Germline CDR1 and CDR2: SQVTM and ANQGSEA. The V end was cut by 2 bases, the J end by 10 bases, with 18 bases between. CDR3 length: 14 residues. CDR3: CSVEPSRRLGEQFF. DNA for the CDR3: TGCAGCGTTGAACCTAGCAGGAGATTAGGGGAGCAGTTCTTC.

This chain links TRBV19 with TRBJ2-7; tentative D call: TRBD2 (5 bases). The CDR3 length is 14 residues. Between the trimmed V and J ends, which lost 6 bases and 3 bases, there was a span of 15 bases. CDR1 LNHDA and CDR2 SQIVND come from the germline V gene (reference sequence). The CDR3 here is CASRSIGSLYEQYF. CDR3 nucleotides: TGTGCCAGTAGGAGCATAGGGAGCCTCTACGAGCAGTACTTC.